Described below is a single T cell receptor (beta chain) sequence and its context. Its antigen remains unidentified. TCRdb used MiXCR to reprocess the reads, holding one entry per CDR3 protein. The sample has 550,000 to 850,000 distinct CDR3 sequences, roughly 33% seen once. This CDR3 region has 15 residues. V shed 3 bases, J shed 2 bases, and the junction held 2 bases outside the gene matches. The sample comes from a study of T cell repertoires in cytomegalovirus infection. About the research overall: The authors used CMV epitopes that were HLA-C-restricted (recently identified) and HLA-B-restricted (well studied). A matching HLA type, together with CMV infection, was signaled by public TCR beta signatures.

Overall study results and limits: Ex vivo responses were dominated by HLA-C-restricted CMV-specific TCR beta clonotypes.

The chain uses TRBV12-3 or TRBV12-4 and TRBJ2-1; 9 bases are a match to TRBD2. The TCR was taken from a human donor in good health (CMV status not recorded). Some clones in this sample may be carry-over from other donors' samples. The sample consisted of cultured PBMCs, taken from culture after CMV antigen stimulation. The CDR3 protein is CASSLSGRTYNEQFF. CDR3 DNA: TGTGCCAGCAGTTTGAGCGGGAGGACCTACAATGAGCAGTTCTTC.